A single sample gave rise to the 11 T cell receptor beta chains below, sequenced in a study of blood T cells in healthy people across ages. The use of a sample-barcoded 5' primer and a J-beta primer mix characterized a second PCR of roughly 7 to 11 cycles. TCRdb used MiXCR to reprocess the 5' RACE reads, holding one entry per CDR3 protein. This sample has approximately 960,000 distinct CDR3 sequences, with almost 30% found just once. These sequences were also reported in another study, on T cells of mothers and their children.

Specimen: blood. The receptors shown here come from a woman aged 40 to 50 in good health.

This clonotype has a single count. A much larger clone is a single base away; this may be a read error. V is TRBV6-5 and J is TRBJ2-5; 7 bases line up with TRBD1. Germline loops: CDR1 MNHEY, CDR2 SVGAGI. The CDR3 runs to 11 residues. Trimming at V came to 10 bases and at J to 11 bases, leaving 10 bases not matched to a gene. The CDR3: CANRQGYVQYF. The CDR3 nucleotides are TGTGCCAACCGACAGGGCTACGTGCAGTACTTC.

In this sample, this clonotype turned up a few times. J is TRBJ1-1 and V is TRBV6-6, with no clear D. Germline V gene sequence: CDR1 MNHNY, CDR2 SVGAGI (reference sequence). The CDR3 is made up of 14 amino acids. Trimming shortened V by 4 bases and J by 4 bases, and 13 bases separated the two germline ends. The CDR3 region has the DNA TGTGCCAGCAGTTTCGACTCGAAGGGCACTGAAGCTTTCTTT. The encoded protein is CASSFDSKGTEAFF.

This clonotype was detected only a few times. The genes are TRBV5-1 and TRBJ2-1; TRBD2 aligns across 7 bases. CDR1 is SGHRS, CDR2 YFSETQ, per germline. The CDR3 spans 14 residues. V shed 3 bases and J 5 bases; nucleotides not matched to a gene: 5. The CDR3 DNA follows: TGCGCCAGCAGCTGGGTTGGACTAGACAATGAGCAGTTCTTC. Translated, it gives CASSWVGLDNEQFF.

This clonotype was counted between two and nine times. The conserved phenylalanine or tryptophan is not found at the CDR3 terminus, so this likely reflects a read error. The rearrangement links TRBV7-2 to TRBJ2-7; D is unresolved. The CDR3 covers 11 residues. CDR1 SGHTA and CDR2 FQGNSA come from the germline V gene. V was shortened by 2 bases and J by 3 bases, with 2 bases between the two germline ends. The CDR3 sequence: CASSLSYEQYC. Here the CDR3 DNA reads TGTGCCAGCAGCTTAAGCTACGAGCAGTACTGC.

The V call is TRBV12-3 or TRBV12-4, the J call TRBJ1-1, with unresolved D. Trimming removed 7 bases from V and 0 bases from J, with 6 bases in between. The CDR3 runs to 12 residues. CDR3 bases: TGTGCCAGCACAACCATGAACACTGAAGCTTTCTTT. The encoded protein is CASTTMNTEAFF.

This chain connects TRBV11-2 to TRBJ2-7; 8 bases map to TRBD1. V lost 3 bases and J lost 6; bases outside the gene matches: 7. CDR3 length equals 14 residues. CDR1 SGHAT and CDR2 FQNNGV come from the germline V gene. CDR3 residues: CASSFGQGSGEQYF. Here the CDR3 DNA reads TGTGCCAGCAGCTTCGGACAGGGATCGGGCGAGCAGTACTTC.

The CDR3 is CAISDQAGGRNEQFF. Here the CDR3 DNA reads TGTGCCATCAGTGATCAAGCGGGGGGGCGTAATGAGCAGTTCTTC. J is TRBJ2-1 and V is TRBV10-3; 10 nucleotides align to TRBD2. In germline, CDR1 is ENHRY, CDR2 SYGVKD. J lost 7 bases, V lost 3 bases, and 6 bases had no gene match. The CDR3 totals 15 residues.

The V gene is TRBV7-9, the J gene TRBJ2-5; D is uncertain. V lost 4 bases and J lost 5, with 20 bases in between. Germline CDR1 is SEHNR and CDR2 is FQNEAQ (reference sequence). There are 16 residues in the CDR3. The CDR3 bases are TGTGCCAGCAGCTCGACCCCGACGGAAATTAAGGAGACCCAGTACTTC. It encodes CASSSTPTEIKETQYF.

The J gene is TRBJ2-7, the V gene TRBV27, with TRBD2 matching 10 bases. The ends lost 2 bases at V and 3 bases at J; junction bases unmatched: 7. This CDR3 has 16 amino acids. The germline gives CDR1 MNHEY, CDR2 SMNVEV (reference sequence). This CDR3 is CASSLRGLARNYEQYF. The CDR3 coding sequence is TGTGCCAGCAGTTTAAGGGGACTAGCGAGGAACTACGAGCAGTACTTC.

The sample holds many counts of this clonotype. CDR3 region: CASSLAWGAGNQPQHF. The DNA of the CDR3 is TGTGCCAGCAGCTTAGCTTGGGGAGCGGGCAATCAGCCCCAGCATTTT. The chain recombines TRBV7-8 with TRBJ1-5; D is undetermined. CDR1 is SGHVS and CDR2 is FQNEAQ in the germline V gene. The CDR3 totals 16 residues. V was shortened by 0 bases and J by 2 bases, with 11 bases between the two germline ends.

This clonotype was picked up many times. This chain joins TRBV7-3 and TRBJ1-2; TRBD1 is a possible D gene (5 bases). Deletions cut 5 bases from V and 5 bases from J, with 15 bases between. This CDR3 is built from 14 residues. Per germline, CDR1 SGHTA and CDR2 FQGTGA. The CDR3 sequence: CASSPTAGPYGYTF. Written as DNA, the CDR3 is TGTGCCAGCAGCCCGACGGCAGGGCCATATGGCTACACCTTC.